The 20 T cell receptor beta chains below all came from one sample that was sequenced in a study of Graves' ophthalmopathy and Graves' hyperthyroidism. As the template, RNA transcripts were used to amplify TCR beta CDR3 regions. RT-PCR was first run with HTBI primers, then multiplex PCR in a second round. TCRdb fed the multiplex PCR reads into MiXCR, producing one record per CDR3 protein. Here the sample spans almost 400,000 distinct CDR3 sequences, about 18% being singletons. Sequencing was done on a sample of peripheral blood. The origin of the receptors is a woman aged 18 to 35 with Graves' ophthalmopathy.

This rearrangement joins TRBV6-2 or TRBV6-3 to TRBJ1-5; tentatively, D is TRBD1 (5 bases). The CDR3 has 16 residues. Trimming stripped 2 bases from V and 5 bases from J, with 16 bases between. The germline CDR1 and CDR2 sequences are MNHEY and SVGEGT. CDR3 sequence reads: CASSYGPGEGDQPQHF. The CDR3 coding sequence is TGTGCCAGCAGTTACGGGCCGGGGGAAGGGGATCAGCCCCAGCATTTT.

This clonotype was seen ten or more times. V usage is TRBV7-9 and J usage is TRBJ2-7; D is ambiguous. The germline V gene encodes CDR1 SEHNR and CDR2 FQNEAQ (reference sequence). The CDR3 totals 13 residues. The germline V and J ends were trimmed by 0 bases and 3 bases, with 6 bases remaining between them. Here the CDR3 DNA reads TGTGCCAGCAGCTTAGCACGGCTCTACGAGCAGTACTTC. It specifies CASSLARLYEQYF.

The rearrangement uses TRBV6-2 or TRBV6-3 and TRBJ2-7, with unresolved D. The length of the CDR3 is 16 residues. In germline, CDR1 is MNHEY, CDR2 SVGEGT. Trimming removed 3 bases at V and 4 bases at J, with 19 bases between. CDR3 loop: CASSYTILDSPYEQYF. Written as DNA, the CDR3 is TGTGCCAGCAGTTATACGATACTCGACTCTCCGTACGAGCAGTACTTC.

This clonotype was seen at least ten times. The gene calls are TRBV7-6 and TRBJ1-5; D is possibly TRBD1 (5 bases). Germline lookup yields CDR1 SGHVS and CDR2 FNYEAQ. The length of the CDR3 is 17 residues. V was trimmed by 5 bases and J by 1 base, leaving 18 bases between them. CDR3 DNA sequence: TGTGCCAGCAGCCCCGCAGGCGGAGACAGAAGCAATCAGCCCCAGCATTTT. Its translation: CASSPAGGDRSNQPQHF. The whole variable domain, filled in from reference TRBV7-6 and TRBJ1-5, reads GAGVSQSPRYKVTKRGQDVALRCDPISGHVSLYWYRQALGQGPEFLTYFNYEAQQDKSGLPNDRFSAERPEGSISTLTIQRTEQRDSAMYRCASSPAGGDRSNQPQHFGDGTRLSIL.

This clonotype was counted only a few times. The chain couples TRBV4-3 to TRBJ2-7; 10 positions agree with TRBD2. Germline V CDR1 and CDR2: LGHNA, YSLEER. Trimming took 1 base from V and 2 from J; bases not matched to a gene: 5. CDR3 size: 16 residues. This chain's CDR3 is CASSQGTSGTAYEQYF. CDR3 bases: TGCGCCAGCAGCCAAGGCACTAGCGGGACCGCCTACGAGCAGTACTTC.

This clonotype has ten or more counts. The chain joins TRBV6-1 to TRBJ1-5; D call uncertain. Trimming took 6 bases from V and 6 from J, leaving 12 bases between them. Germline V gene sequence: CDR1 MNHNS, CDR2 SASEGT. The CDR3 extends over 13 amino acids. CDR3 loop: CASSPNGGQPQHF. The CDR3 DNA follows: TGTGCCAGCAGCCCAAACGGCGGTCAGCCCCAGCATTTT.

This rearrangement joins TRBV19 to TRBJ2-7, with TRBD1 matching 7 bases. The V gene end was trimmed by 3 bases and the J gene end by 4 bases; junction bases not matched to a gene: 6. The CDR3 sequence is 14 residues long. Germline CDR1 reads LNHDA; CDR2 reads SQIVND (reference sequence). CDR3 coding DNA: TGTGCCAGTAGTATTACAGGGGATCGGTACGAGCAGTACTTC. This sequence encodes CASSITGDRYEQYF.

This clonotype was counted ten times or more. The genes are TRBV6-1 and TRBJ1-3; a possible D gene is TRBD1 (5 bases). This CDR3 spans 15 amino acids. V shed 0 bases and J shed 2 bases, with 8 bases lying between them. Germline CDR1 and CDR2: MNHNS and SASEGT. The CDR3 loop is CASSEASGPGNTIYF. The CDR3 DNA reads TGTGCCAGCAGTGAAGCCTCGGGGCCTGGAAACACCATATATTTT.

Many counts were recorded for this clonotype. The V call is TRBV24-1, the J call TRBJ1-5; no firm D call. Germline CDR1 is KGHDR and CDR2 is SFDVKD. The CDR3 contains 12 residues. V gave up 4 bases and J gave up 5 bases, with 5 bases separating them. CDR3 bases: TGTGCCACCAGTGAGCCAGATCAGCCCCAGCATTTT. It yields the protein CATSEPDQPQHF.

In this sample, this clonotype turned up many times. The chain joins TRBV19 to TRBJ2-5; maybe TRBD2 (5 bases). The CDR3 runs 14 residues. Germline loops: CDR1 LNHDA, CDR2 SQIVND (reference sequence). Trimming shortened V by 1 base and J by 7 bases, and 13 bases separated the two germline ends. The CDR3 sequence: CASSIGGLSRTQYF. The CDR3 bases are TGTGCCAGTAGTATAGGCGGACTTTCTCGGACCCAGTACTTC.

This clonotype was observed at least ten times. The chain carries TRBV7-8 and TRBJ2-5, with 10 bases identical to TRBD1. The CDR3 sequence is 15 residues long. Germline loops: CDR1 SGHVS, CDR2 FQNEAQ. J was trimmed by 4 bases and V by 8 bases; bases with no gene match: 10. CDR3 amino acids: CASPRDRGLIETQYF. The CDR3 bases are TGTGCCAGCCCCCGGGACAGGGGTTTGATAGAGACCCAGTACTTC.

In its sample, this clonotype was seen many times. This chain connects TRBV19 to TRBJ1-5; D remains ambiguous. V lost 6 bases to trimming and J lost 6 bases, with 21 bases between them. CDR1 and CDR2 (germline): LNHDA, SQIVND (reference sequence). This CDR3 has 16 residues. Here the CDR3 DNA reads TGTGCCAGTAGGTCCGGTGCTCCCCTTGGGGTTCAGCCCCAGCATTTT. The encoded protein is CASRSGAPLGVQPQHF.

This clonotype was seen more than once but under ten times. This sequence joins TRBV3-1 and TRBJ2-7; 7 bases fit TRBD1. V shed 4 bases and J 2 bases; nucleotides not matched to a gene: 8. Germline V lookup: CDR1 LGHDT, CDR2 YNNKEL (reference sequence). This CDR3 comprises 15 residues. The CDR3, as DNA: TGTGCCAGCAGCCGCCTCATAGGGGGCCCCTACGAGCAGTACTTC. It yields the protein CASSRLIGGPYEQYF.

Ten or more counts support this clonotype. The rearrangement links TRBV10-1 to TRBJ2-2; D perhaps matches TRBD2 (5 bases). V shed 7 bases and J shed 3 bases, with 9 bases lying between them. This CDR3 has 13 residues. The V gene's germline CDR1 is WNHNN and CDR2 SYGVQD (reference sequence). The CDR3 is CASTSGYTGELFF. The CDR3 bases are TGCGCCAGCACCTCGGGGTACACCGGGGAGCTGTTTTTT.

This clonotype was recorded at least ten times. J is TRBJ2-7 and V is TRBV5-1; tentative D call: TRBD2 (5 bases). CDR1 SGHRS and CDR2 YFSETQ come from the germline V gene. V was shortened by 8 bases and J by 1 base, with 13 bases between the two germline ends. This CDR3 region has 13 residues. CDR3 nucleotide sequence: TGCGCCAGTCACTTAACGGGATCCTACGAGCAGTACTTC. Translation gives CASHLTGSYEQYF.

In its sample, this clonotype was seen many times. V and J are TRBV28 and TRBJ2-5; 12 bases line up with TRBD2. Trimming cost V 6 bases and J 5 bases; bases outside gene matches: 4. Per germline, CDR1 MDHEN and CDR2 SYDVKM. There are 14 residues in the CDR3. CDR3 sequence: CASSPSGRGETQYF. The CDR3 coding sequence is TGTGCCAGCAGCCCTAGCGGGAGGGGGGAGACCCAGTACTTC.

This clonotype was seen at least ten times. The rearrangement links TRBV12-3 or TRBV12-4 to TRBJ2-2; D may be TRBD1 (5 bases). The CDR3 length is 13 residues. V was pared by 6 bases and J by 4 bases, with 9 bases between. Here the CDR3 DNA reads TGTGCCAGCAGCTGGGGCTCCACCGGGGAGCTGTTTTTT. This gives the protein CASSWGSTGELFF.

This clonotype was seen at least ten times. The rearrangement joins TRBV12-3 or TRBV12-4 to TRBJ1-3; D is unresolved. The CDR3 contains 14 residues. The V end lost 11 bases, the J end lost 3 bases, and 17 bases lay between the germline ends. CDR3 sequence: CASNAAGFGNTIYF. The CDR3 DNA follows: TGTGCCTCCAACGCGGCGGGTTTTGGAAACACCATATATTTT.

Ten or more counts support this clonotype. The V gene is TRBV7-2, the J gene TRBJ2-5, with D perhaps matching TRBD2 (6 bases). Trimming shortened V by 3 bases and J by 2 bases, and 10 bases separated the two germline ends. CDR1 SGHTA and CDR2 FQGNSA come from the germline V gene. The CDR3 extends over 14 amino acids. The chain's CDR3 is CTSSLAGPQETQYF. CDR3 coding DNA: TGTACCAGCAGCTTGGCGGGGCCACAAGAGACCCAGTACTTC.

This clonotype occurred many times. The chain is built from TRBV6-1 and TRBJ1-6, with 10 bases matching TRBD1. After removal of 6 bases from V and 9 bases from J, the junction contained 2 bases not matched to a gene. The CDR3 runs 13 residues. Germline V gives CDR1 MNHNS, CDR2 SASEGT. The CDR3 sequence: CASRRDRGSPLHF. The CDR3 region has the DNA TGTGCCAGCAGGAGGGACAGGGGTTCACCCCTCCACTTT.